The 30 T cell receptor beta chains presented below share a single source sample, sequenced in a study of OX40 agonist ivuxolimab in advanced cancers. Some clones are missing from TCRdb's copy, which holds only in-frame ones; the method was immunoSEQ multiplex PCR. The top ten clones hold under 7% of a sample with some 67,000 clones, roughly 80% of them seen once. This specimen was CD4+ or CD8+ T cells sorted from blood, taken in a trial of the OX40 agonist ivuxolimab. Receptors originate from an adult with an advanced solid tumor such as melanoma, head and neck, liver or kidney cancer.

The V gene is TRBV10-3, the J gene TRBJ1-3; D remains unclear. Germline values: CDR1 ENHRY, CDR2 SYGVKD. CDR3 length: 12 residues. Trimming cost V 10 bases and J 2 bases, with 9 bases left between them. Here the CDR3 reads CATADPGNTIYF. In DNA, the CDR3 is TGTGCCACTGCAGACCCTGGAAACACCATATATTTT.

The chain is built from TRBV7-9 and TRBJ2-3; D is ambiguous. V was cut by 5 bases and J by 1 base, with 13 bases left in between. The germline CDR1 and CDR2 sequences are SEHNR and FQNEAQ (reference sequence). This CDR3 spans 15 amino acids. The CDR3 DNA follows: TGTGCCAGCAGCGCCAGGTCCTCCCGCACAGATACGCAGTATTTT. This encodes CASSARSSRTDTQYF.

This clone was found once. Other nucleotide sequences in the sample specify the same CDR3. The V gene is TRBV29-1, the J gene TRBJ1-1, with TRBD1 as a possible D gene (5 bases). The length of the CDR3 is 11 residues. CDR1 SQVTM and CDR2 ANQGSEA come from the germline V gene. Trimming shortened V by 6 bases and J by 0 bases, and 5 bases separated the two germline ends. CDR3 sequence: CSVTVNTEAFF. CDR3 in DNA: TGCAGCGTGACAGTGAACACTGAAGCTTTCTTT.

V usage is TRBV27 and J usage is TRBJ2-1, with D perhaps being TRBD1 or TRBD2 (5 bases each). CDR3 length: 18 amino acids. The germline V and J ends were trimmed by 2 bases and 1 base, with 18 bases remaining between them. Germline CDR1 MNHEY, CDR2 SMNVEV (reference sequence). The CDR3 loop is CASSLIPPGTHSYNEQFF. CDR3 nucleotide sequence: TGTGCCAGCAGTTTAATTCCCCCGGGGACGCATTCCTACAATGAGCAGTTCTTC.

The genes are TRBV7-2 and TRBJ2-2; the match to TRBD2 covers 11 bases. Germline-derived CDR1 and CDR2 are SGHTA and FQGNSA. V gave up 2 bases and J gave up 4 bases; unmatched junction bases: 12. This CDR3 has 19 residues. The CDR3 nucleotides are TGTGCCAGCAGCTTAACCCCCTTTCTAGCGGGAGGCCGCACCGGGGAGCTGTTTTTT. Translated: CASSLTPFLAGGRTGELFF.

DNA of the CDR3: TGTGCCAGCACTCTAGCCGGAACAGATACGCAGTATTTT. Protein sequence: CASTLAGTDTQYF. The chain is built from TRBV27 and TRBJ2-3, with D tentatively TRBD2 (5 bases). Germline lookup yields CDR1 MNHEY and CDR2 SMNVEV (reference sequence). Trimming stripped 7 bases from V and 3 bases from J, with 11 bases between. The CDR3 has 13 amino acids.

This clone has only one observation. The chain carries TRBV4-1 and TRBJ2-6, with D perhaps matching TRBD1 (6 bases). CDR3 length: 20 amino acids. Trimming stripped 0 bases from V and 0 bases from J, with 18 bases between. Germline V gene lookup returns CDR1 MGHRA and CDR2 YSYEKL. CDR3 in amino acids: CASSQDSSRGRRSGANVLTF. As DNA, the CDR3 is TGCGCCAGCAGCCAAGATAGTTCCAGGGGCCGCCGCTCTGGGGCCAACGTCCTGACTTTC.

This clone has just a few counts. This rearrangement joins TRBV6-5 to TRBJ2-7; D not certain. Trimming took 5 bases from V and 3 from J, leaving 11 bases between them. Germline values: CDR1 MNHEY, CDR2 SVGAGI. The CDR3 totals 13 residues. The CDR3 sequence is CASSPGYNYEQYV. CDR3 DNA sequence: TGTGCCAGCAGTCCCGGGTACAACTACGAGCAGTACGTC.

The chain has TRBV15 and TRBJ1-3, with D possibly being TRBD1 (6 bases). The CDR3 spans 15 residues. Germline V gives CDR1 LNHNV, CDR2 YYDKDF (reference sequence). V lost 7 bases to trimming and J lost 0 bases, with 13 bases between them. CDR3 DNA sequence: TGTGCCACCACCCCGGACAGTCGCTCTGGAAACACCATATATTTT. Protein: CATTPDSRSGNTIYF.

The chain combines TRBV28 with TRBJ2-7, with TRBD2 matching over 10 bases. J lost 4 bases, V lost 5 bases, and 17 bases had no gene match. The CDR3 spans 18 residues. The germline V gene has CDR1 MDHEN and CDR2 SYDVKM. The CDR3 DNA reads TGTGCCAGCAGTCTAAGAGAACCGGGACTAGCGAGGTCTTACGAGCAGTACTTC. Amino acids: CASSLREPGLARSYEQYF.

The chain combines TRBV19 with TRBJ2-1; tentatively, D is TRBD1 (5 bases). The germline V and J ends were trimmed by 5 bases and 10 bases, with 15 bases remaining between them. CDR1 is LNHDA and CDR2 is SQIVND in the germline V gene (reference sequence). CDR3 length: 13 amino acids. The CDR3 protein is CASSYARAGEQFF. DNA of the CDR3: TGTGCCAGTAGTTACGCCAGGGCAGGGGAGCAGTTCTTC.

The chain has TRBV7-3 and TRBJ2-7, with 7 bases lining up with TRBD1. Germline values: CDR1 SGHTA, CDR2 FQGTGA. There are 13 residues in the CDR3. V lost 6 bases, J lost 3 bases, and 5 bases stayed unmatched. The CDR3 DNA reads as TGTGCCAGCAGGGCGACAGGGAACTACGAGCAGTACTTC. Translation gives CASRATGNYEQYF.

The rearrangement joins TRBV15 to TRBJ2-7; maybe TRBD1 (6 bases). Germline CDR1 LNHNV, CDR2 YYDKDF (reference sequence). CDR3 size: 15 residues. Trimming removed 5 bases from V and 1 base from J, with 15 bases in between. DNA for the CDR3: TGTGCCACCAGCGCCTCCCGAGGGGGATCCTACGAGCAGTACTTC. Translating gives CATSASRGGSYEQYF.

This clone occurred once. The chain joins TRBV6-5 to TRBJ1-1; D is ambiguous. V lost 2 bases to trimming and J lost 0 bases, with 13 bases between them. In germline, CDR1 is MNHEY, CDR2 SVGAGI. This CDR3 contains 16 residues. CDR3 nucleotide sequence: TGTGCCAGCAGTTACGACTTTAGGTCCCTGAACACTGAAGCTTTCTTT. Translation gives CASSYDFRSLNTEAFF.

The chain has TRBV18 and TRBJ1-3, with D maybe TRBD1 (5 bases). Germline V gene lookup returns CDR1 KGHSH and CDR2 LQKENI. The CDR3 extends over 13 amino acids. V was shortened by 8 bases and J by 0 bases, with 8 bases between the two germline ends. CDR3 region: CASAGPSGNTIYF. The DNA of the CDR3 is TGTGCCAGCGCAGGGCCCTCTGGAAACACCATATATTTT.

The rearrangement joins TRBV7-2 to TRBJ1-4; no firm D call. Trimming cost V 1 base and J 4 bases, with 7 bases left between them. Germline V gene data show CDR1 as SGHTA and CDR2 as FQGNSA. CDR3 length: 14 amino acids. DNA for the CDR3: TGTGCCAGCAGCTTAGTCAGCCTTAATGAAAAACTGTTTTTT. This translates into CASSLVSLNEKLFF.

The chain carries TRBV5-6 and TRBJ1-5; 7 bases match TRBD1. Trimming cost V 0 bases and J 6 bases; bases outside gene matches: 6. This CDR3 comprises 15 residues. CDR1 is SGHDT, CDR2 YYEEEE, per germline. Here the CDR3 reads CASSLDRGKGQPQHF. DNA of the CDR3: TGTGCCAGCAGCTTGGACAGGGGTAAGGGTCAGCCCCAGCATTTT.

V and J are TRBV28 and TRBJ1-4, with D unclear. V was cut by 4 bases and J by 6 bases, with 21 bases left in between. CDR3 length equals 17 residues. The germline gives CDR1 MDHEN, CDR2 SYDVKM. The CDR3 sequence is CASSSYIDPYGDEKLFF. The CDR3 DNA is TGTGCCAGCAGTTCATATATAGACCCTTATGGGGATGAAAAACTGTTTTTT.

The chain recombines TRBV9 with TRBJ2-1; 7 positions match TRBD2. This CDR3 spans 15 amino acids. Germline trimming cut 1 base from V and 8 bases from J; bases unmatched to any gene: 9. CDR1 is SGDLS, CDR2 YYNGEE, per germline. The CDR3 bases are TGTGCCAGCAGCGTACTCCAGGCGGGAGCCCATGAGCAGTTCTTC. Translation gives CASSVLQAGAHEQFF.

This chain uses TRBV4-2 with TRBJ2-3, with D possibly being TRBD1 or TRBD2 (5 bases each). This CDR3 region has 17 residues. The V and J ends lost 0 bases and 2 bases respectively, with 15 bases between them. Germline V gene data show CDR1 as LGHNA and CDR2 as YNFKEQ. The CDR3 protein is CASSQDEGPTDTDTQYF. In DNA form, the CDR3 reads TGTGCCAGCAGCCAAGATGAGGGACCGACGGACACAGATACGCAGTATTTT.

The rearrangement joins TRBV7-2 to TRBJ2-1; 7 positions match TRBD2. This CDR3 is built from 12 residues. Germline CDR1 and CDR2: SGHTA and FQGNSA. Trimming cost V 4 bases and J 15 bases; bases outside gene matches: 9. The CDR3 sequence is CASSSERGGRFF. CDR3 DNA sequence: TGTGCCAGCAGCTCCGAGCGGGGCGGTCGGTTCTTC. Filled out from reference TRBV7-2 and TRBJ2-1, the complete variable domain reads GAGVSQSPSNKVTEKGKDVELRCDPISGHTALYWYRQSLGQGLEFLIYFQGNSAPDKSGLPSDRFSAERTGGSVSTLTIQRTQQEDSAVYLCASSSERGGRFFGPGTRLTVL.

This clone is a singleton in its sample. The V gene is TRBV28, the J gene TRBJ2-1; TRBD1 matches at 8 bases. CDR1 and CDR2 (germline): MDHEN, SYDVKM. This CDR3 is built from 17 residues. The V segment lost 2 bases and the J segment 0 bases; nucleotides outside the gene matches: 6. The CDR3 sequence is CASSLHSGGRSYNEQFF. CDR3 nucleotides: TGTGCCAGCAGTTTACACTCAGGGGGCCGCTCCTACAATGAGCAGTTCTTC.

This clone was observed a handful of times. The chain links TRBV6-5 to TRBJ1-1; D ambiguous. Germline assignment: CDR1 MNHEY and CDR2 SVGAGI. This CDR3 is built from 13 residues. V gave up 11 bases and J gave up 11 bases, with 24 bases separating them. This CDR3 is CAVVSGRMFAAFF. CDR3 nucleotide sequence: TGTGCCGTTGTTTCTGGCAGAATGTTTGCGGCTTTCTTT.

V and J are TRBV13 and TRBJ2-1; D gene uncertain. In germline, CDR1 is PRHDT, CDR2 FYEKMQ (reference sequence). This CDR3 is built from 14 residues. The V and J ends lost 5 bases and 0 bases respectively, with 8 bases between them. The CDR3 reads CASSQGSSYNEQFF. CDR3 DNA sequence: TGTGCCAGCAGCCAAGGATCCTCCTACAATGAGCAGTTCTTC.

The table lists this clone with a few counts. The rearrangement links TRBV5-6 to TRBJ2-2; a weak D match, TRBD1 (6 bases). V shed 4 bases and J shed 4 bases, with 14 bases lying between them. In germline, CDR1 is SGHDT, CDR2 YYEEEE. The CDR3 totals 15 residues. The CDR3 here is CASSLAIQGTGELFF. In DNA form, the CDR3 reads TGTGCCAGCAGCCTCGCGATACAGGGCACCGGGGAGCTGTTTTTT.

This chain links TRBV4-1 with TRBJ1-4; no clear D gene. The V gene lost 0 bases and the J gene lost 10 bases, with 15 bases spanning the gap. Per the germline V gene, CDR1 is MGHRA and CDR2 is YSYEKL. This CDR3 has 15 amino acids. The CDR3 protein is CASSQENHPGGKLFF. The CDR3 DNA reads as TGCGCCAGCAGCCAAGAGAACCACCCGGGTGGAAAACTGTTTTTT.

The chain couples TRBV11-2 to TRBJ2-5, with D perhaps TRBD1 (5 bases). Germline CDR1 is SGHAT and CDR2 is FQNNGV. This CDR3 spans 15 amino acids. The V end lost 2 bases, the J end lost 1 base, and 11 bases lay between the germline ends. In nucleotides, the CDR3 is TGTGCCAGCAGCTTAAGGGGATCTTTCCAAGAGACCCAGTACTTC. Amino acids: CASSLRGSFQETQYF. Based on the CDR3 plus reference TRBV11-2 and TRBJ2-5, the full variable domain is EAGVAQSPRYKIIEKRQSVAFWCNPISGHATLYWYQQILGQGPKLLIQFQNNGVVDDSQLPKDRFSAERLKGVDSTLKIQPAKLEDSAVYLCASSLRGSFQETQYFGPGTRLLVL.

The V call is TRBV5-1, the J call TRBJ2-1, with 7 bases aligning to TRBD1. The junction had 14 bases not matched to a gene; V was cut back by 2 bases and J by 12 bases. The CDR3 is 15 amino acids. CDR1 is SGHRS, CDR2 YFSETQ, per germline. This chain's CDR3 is CASSLTGVGAGPQFF. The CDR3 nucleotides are TGCGCCAGCAGCTTAACAGGGGTCGGGGCCGGGCCGCAGTTCTTC.

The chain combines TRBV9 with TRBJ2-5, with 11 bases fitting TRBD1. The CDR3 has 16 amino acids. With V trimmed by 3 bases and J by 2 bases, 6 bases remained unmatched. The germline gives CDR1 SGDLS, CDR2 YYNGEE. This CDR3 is CASSARTGGPQETQYF. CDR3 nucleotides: TGTGCCAGCAGCGCCCGGACAGGGGGCCCACAAGAGACCCAGTACTTC.

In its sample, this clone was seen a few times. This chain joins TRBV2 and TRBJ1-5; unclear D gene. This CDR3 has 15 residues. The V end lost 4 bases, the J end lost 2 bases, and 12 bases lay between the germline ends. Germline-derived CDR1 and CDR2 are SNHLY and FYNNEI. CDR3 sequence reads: CASSAMKTGNQPQHF. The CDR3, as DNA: TGTGCCAGCAGTGCCATGAAAACGGGCAATCAGCCCCAGCATTTT.